Following are 9 T cell receptor beta chains from one sample sequenced in a study of blood T cells in healthy people across ages. A second PCR, run for roughly 6 to 11 cycles, used a sample-barcoded 5' primer plus a J-beta primer mix. MiXCR, applied by TCRdb to the 5' RACE reads, yields one record per CDR3 protein. The table records more than 800,000 distinct CDR3 sequences, around 30% of them present only once. Sequencing was performed on blood. The receptors here all came from an elderly woman in good health.

This clonotype was counted a few times. The chain combines TRBV20-1 with TRBJ1-5, with D hard to call. CDR3 length: 14 residues. The V end lost 1 base, the J end lost 0 bases, and 7 bases lay between the germline ends. Looked up from germline, CDR1 is DFQATT and CDR2 is SNEGSKA (reference sequence). The CDR3 region has the DNA TGCAGTGCTAGAGCTCACCATAGCAATCAGCCCCAGCATTTT. It encodes CSARAHHSNQPQHF.

V is TRBV4-3 and J is TRBJ2-2; the match to TRBD2 covers 10 bases. Germline V lookup: CDR1 LGHNA, CDR2 YSLEER. The CDR3 has 15 amino acids. The V and J ends lost 3 bases and 6 bases, in that order; junction bases with no gene match: 4. The CDR3 DNA reads as TGCGCCAGCAGCCAGAAGCGGGGGGGCGCCGGGGAGCTGTTTTTT. Its translation is CASSQKRGGAGELFF.

Turning to this clonotype: This may arise from a read error, as a much more abundant clone is one base away. V is TRBV20-1 and J is TRBJ2-5, with D hard to call. The CDR3 is made up of 11 amino acids. CDR1 and CDR2 (germline): DFQATT, SNEGSKA (reference sequence). Trimming left V 5 bases short and J 9 bases short, with 13 bases between. DNA of the CDR3: TGCAGTGCTGGGCGCGACGAGGCCCAGTACTTC. Translation gives CSAGRDEAQYF.

In the case of this clonotype: This may be a read error: a much more frequent sequence differs by one nucleotide. This sequence joins TRBV2 and TRBJ2-1; D is undetermined. Judging by the DNA end, TRBJ2-7 fits better; the J call may be wrong. Germline lookup yields CDR1 SNHLY and CDR2 FYNNEI. The CDR3 covers 12 residues. In nucleotides, the CDR3 is TGTGCCAGCGGAGACTCCTACAATGAGCAGTACTTC. It encodes CASGDSYNEQYF.

On this clonotype itself: Possible read error: a much larger clone is one base away. This chain links TRBV29-1 with TRBJ2-6; D may be TRBD1 (7 bases). The CDR3 has 15 residues. Germline CDR1 SQVTM, CDR2 ANQGSEA. The DNA of the CDR3 is TGCAGCGTTCACCAGGGGGGCTCTGGGGCCGACGTCCTGACTTTC. It encodes CSVHQGGSGADVLTF. The full variable domain, completed using reference TRBV29-1 and TRBJ2-6, is SAVISQKPSRDICQRGTSLTIQCQVDSQVTMMFWYRQQPGQSLTLIATANQGSEATYESGFVIDKFPISRPNLTFSTLTVSNMSPEDSSIYLCSVHQGGSGADVLTFGAGSRLTVL.

This clonotype was seen a handful of times. This rearrangement joins TRBV25-1 to TRBJ2-1; 7 bases line up with TRBD2. CDR1 MGHDK and CDR2 SYGVNS come from the germline V gene. There are 17 residues in the CDR3. Losses at the gene ends were 1 base for V and 1 base for J; bases not matched to a gene: 7. In DNA, the CDR3 is TGTGCCAGCAGTGAATCAGGTCAAGCGGGGTCCTACAATGAGCAGTTCTTC. This encodes CASSESGQAGSYNEQFF. Based on the CDR3 plus reference TRBV25-1 and TRBJ2-1, the full variable domain is EADIYQTPRYLVIGTGKKITLECSQTMGHDKMYWYQQDPGMELHLIHYSYGVNSTEKGDLSSESTVSRIRTEHFPLTLESARPSHTSQYLCASSESGQAGSYNEQFFGPGTRLTVL.

For the CDR3, the DNA is TGTGCCAGCAGTTACGGGGGGACAGGGATTCACGGGGATGAAAAACTGTTTTTT. Its protein product is CASSYGGTGIHGDEKLFF. V usage is TRBV6-5 and J usage is TRBJ1-4; TRBD1 matches at 9 bases. The CDR3 loop spans 18 amino acids. V lost 2 bases and J lost 6; bases outside the gene matches: 13. CDR1 is MNHEY, CDR2 SVGAGI, per germline.

The rearrangement links TRBV15 to TRBJ2-1; D is uncertain. The CDR3 is made up of 13 amino acids. V was pared by 3 bases and J by 4 bases, with 7 bases between. The germline CDR1 and CDR2 sequences are LNHNV and YYDKDF (reference sequence). DNA of the CDR3: TGTGCCACCAGCAGCGGAAAGTACAATGAGCAGTTCTTC. It is translated as CATSSGKYNEQFF.

With regard to this clonotype: Since a much larger clone is just one base distant, this may be a read error. The gene calls are TRBV7-2 and TRBJ2-1, with 9 bases aligning to TRBD2. Germline V lookup: CDR1 SGHTA, CDR2 FQGNSA. This CDR3 is built from 19 residues. The CDR3 nucleotides are TGTGCCAGCAGTCCGGCAGGGGTTATATGGCGGGGGGGCCGAAATGAGCGGTTCTTC. This sequence encodes CASSPAGVIWRGGRNERFF.